The 20 T cell receptor beta chains below were found in one sample sequenced in a study of blood T cell repertoires in COVID-19. Only in-frame clones appear in the TCRdb table, and some are missing; sequencing was by immunoSEQ multiplex PCR. This table holds 65,000 to 70,000 clones, approximately 85% found once. The specimen was peripheral blood. These receptors all stem from a man older than 75 with acute or convalescent COVID-19.

V usage is TRBV5-1 and J usage is TRBJ2-7; 9 bases line up with TRBD1. The junction had 4 bases not matched to a gene; V was cut back by 0 bases and J by 6 bases. Germline V gives CDR1 SGHRS, CDR2 YFSETQ. This CDR3 has 14 amino acids. The CDR3 coding sequence is TGCGCCAGCAGCTTGGAAGGGACAGGGACCGAGCAGTACTTC. Protein: CASSLEGTGTEQYF.

This chain joins TRBV19 and TRBJ2-5, with no clear D. Germline V CDR1 and CDR2: LNHDA, SQIVND (reference sequence). The V end was cut by 5 bases, the J end by 7 bases, with 17 bases between. The length of the CDR3 is 14 residues. The CDR3: CASSPQASDRTQYF. CDR3 DNA: TGTGCCAGTAGTCCCCAGGCGTCGGATAGGACCCAGTACTTC.

The chain carries TRBV7-2 and TRBJ2-1; TRBD2 agrees at 9 bases. The CDR3 loop spans 15 amino acids. V was pared by 1 base and J by 4 bases, with 2 bases of the junction left unmatched. Germline values: CDR1 SGHTA, CDR2 FQGNSA. The CDR3 region has the DNA TGTGCCAGCAGCTTAGGGACTAGCGAGTACAATGAGCAGTTCTTC. Translated, it gives CASSLGTSEYNEQFF.

The CDR3 DNA is TGTGCCACCAGTGACCGTAAGACAGGGAACACCGGGGAGCTGTTTTTT. Translation: CATSDRKTGNTGELFF. The V and J genes are TRBV24-1 and TRBJ2-2; D might be TRBD1 (6 bases). The CDR3 totals 16 residues. Looked up from germline, CDR1 is KGHDR and CDR2 is SFDVKD. V lost 4 bases and J 1 base, leaving 12 bases between the germline ends.

The V gene is TRBV25-1, the J gene TRBJ1-2; TRBD1 might be the D (5 bases). V lost 3 bases and J lost 7, with 15 bases in between. The germline gives CDR1 MGHDK, CDR2 SYGVNS. The CDR3 consists of 14 residues. The CDR3 spells CASSEPGPGFGYTF. The CDR3 DNA sequence: TGTGCCAGCAGTGAGCCCGGGCCAGGGTTTGGCTACACCTTC.

The chain carries TRBV5-4 and TRBJ2-7; weak D call: TRBD1 (6 bases). V lost 2 bases, J lost 3 bases, and 15 bases lay in between. CDR3 length: 15 residues. The germline CDR1 and CDR2 sequences are SGHNT and YYREEE (reference sequence). DNA of the CDR3: TGTGCCAGCAGCTTCTGGGGGCGAGGGGGCTACGAGCAGTACTTC. This encodes CASSFWGRGGYEQYF. Based on the CDR3 plus reference TRBV5-4 and TRBJ2-7, the full variable domain is ETGVTQSPTHLIKTRGQQVTLRCSSQSGHNTVSWYQQALGQGPQFIFQYYREEENGRGNFPPRFSGLQFPNYSSELNVNALELDDSALYLCASSFWGRGGYEQYFGPGTRLTVT.

The chain uses TRBV27 and TRBJ2-6; 9 positions match TRBD2. CDR1 and CDR2 from the germline V gene are MNHEY and SMNVEV (reference sequence). V lost 7 bases and J lost 0; bases outside the gene matches: 7. The CDR3 runs 17 residues. CDR3 nucleotide sequence: TGTGCCAGCACCAAGGGACTAGCCGACTCTGGGGCCAACGTCCTGACTTTC. Protein sequence: CASTKGLADSGANVLTF.

V gene TRBV6-5 combines with J gene TRBJ2-2; 9 bases match TRBD1. The CDR3 has 15 amino acids. Germline-derived CDR1 and CDR2 are MNHEY and SVGAGI. V lost 6 bases, J lost 6 bases, and 8 bases stayed unmatched. The CDR3 loop reads CASRPRDRASGELFF. The CDR3, as DNA: TGTGCCAGCAGGCCCCGGGACAGGGCCTCCGGGGAGCTGTTTTTT.

The V and J genes are TRBV4-1 and TRBJ1-5; no definite D call. Per germline, CDR1 MGHRA and CDR2 YSYEKL. Deletions cut 0 bases from V and 4 bases from J, with 13 bases between. The CDR3 sequence is 16 residues long. DNA of the CDR3: TGCGCCAGCAGCCAAGAGTTCAGAGGCGGGAATCAGCCCCAGCATTTT. It yields the protein CASSQEFRGGNQPQHF.

J is TRBJ2-7 and V is TRBV24-1; a weak D match, TRBD2 (5 bases). Germline lookup yields CDR1 KGHDR and CDR2 SFDVKD. With 7 bases removed from V and 1 base from J, the gap between germline ends came to 13 bases. CDR3 length: 14 amino acids. The CDR3 loop is CATRGSGGSYEQYF. The DNA for the CDR3 is TGTGCCACCAGGGGGAGCGGAGGATCCTACGAGCAGTACTTC.

Regarding this clone: At the DNA level, this CDR3 is encoded by other sequences in the same sample as well. The genes are TRBV15 and TRBJ2-1, with 10 bases fitting TRBD2. J lost 6 bases, V lost 3 bases, and 11 bases had no gene match. This CDR3 has 17 amino acids. Germline V gene data show CDR1 as LNHNV and CDR2 as YYDKDF (reference sequence). The CDR3 spells CATSSLSGTSAFNEQFF. The CDR3 coding sequence is TGTGCCACCAGCAGTCTCTCTGGGACTAGCGCCTTCAATGAGCAGTTCTTC.

The rearrangement uses TRBV2 and TRBJ1-1; TRBD1 might be the D (5 bases). Trimming cost V 8 bases and J 2 bases, with 15 bases left between them. This CDR3 has 14 residues. The germline V gene has CDR1 SNHLY and CDR2 FYNNEI. CDR3 bases: TGTGCCAGCGCCGGGCAGGGCCTAAACACTGAAGCTTTCTTT. Amino acids: CASAGQGLNTEAFF.

The genes are TRBV5-1 and TRBJ2-7; D might be TRBD2 (6 bases). The CDR3 length is 16 residues. V dropped 0 bases and J dropped 2 bases, with 15 bases sitting between them. Germline V gene data show CDR1 as SGHRS and CDR2 as YFSETQ. CDR3 region: CASSLGVQRVTYEQYF. CDR3 bases: TGCGCCAGCAGCTTGGGGGTCCAGCGGGTAACCTACGAGCAGTACTTC.

This chain uses TRBV6-5 with TRBJ1-2, with TRBD1 identical over 7 bases. CDR1 and CDR2 from the germline V gene are MNHEY and SVGAGI. J gave up 8 bases and V 7 bases, and 16 bases lay outside the gene matches. The CDR3 is made up of 15 amino acids. The CDR3 region has the DNA TGTGCCAGCACCCCCACCCCGAGACAGGGTTACGGCTACACCTTC. As protein: CASTPTPRQGYGYTF.

The V call is TRBV6-2 or TRBV6-3, the J call TRBJ2-7, with 7 positions matching TRBD1. Per the germline V gene, CDR1 is MNHEY and CDR2 is SVGEGT. V gave up 4 bases and J gave up 5 bases; unmatched junction bases: 14. The CDR3 length is 16 residues. The CDR3, as DNA: TGTGCCAGCAGTTTATCCCCGACAGGGAAGAGCCACGAGCAGTACTTC. Translating it yields CASSLSPTGKSHEQYF.

The chain is built from TRBV30 and TRBJ1-1; D remains unclear. The germline V gene has CDR1 GTSNPN and CDR2 SVGIG (reference sequence). This CDR3 comprises 12 residues. V lost 4 bases, J lost 0 bases, and 6 bases lay in between. This CDR3 is CAWMGVNTEAFF. DNA for the CDR3: TGTGCCTGGATGGGAGTGAACACTGAAGCTTTCTTT.

V usage is TRBV6-6 and J usage is TRBJ2-7, with D possibly matching TRBD2 (7 bases). This CDR3 is built from 14 residues. Trimming took off 8 bases at V and 0 bases at J, with 14 bases between the two ends. Germline V gene data show CDR1 as MNHNY and CDR2 as SVGAGI (reference sequence). The CDR3: CASRRGGNSYEQYF. The CDR3 DNA reads TGTGCCAGCCGGAGGGGGGGGAACTCCTACGAGCAGTACTTC.

The CDR3 nucleotides read TGCGCCAGCAGCCAAGGTTCTGGAGGGGGCATCTATGGCTACACCTTC. It codes for CASSQGSGGGIYGYTF. This chain joins TRBV4-3 and TRBJ1-2; 7 positions agree with TRBD1. J lost 4 bases, V lost 1 base, and 9 bases had no gene match. Germline-derived CDR1 and CDR2 are LGHNA and YSLEER. The CDR3 has 16 amino acids.

V usage is TRBV4-1 and J usage is TRBJ2-7; 11 bases map to TRBD2. Germline values: CDR1 MGHRA, CDR2 YSYEKL. There are 13 residues in the CDR3. V was pared by 4 bases and J by 7 bases, with 3 bases of the junction left unmatched. The DNA of the CDR3 is TGCGCCAGCAGCCCGACTAGCGGGAATGAGCAGTACTTC. It yields the protein CASSPTSGNEQYF.

The rearrangement joins TRBV5-8 to TRBJ1-3, with D perhaps TRBD1 (6 bases). Germline-derived CDR1 and CDR2 are SGHTS and YDEGEE. This CDR3 has 15 residues. V lost 0 bases and J lost 3, with 10 bases in between. The CDR3 here is CASSLAGGSGNTIYF. The CDR3 DNA reads TGTGCCAGCAGCTTGGCGGGGGGCAGTGGAAACACCATATATTTT.